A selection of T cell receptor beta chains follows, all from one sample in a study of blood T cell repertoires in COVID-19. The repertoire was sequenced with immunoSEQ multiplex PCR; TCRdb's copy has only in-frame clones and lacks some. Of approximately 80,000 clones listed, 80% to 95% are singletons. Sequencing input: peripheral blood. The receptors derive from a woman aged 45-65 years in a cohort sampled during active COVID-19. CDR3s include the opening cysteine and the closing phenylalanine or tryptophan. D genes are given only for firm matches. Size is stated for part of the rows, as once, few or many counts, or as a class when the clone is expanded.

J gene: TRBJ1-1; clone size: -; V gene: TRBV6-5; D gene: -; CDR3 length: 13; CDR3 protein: CATNREWDTEAFF; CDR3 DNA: TGTGCCACCAACAGGGAGTGGGACACTGAAGCTTTCTTT
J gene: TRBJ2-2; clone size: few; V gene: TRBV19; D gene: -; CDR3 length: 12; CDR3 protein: CASKEGGRELFF; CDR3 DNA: TGTGCCAGTAAGGAGGGAGGTAGGGAGCTGTTTTTT
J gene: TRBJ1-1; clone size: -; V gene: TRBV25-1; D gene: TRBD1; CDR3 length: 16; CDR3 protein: CASSDPRQGAPTEAFF; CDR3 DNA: TGTGCCAGCAGTGATCCAAGACAGGGGGCGCCCACTGAAGCTTTCTTT
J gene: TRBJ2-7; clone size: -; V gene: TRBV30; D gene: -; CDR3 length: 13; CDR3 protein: CAWRAYSTYEQYF; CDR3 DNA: TGTGCCTGGAGAGCATATTCGACTTACGAGCAGTACTTC
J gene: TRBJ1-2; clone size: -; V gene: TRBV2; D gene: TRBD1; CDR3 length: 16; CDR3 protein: CASSLDRAEANYGYTF; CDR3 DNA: TGTGCCAGCAGCCTTGACAGGGCCGAAGCTAACTATGGCTACACCTTC
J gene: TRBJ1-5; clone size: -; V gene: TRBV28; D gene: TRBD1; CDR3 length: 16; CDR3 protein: CASSPAGTGSNQPQHF; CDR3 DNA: TGTGCCAGCAGCCCTGCCGGGACAGGGTCTAATCAGCCCCAGCATTTT
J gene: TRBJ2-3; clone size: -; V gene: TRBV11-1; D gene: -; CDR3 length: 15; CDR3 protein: CASSWGSESTDTQYF; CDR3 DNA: TGTGCCAGCAGCTGGGGTAGCGAGAGCACAGATACGCAGTATTTT
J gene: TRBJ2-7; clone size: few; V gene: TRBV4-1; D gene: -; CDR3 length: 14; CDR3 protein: CASSQDSTRDEQYF; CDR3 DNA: TGCGCCAGCAGCCAAGATTCGACGAGGGACGAGCAGTACTTC
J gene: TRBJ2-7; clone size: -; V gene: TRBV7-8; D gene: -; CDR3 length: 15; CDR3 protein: CASSPRTTPSYEQYF; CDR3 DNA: TGTGCCAGCAGCCCACGGACTACCCCATCCTACGAGCAGTACTTC
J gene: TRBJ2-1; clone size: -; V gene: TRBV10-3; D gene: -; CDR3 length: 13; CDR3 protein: CAISEAARNEQFF; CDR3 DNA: TGTGCCATCAGTGAAGCAGCGAGAAATGAGCAGTTCTTC
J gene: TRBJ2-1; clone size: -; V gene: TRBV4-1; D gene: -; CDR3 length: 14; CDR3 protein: CASARLAGYNEQFF; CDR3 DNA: TGCGCCAGCGCCCGGCTAGCTGGCTACAATGAGCAGTTCTTC
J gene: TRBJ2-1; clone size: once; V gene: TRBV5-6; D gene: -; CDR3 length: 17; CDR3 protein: CASSLGGTFSSYNEQFF; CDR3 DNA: TGTGCCAGCAGCTTGGGTGGCACCTTCAGCTCCTACAATGAGCAGTTCTTC
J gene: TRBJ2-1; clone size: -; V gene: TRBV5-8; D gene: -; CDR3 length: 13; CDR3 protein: CASSPYTSNEQFF; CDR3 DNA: TGTGCCAGCAGCCCGTATACTAGCAATGAGCAGTTCTTC
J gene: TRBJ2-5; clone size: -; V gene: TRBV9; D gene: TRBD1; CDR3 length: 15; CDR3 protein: CASSEAPGTGETQYF; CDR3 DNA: TGTGCCAGCAGCGAAGCTCCCGGGACAGGGGAGACCCAGTACTTC
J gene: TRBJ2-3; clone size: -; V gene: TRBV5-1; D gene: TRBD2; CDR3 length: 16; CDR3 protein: CASSLDGAGGTDTQYF; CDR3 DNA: TGCGCCAGCAGCTTGGATGGAGCGGGAGGCACAGATACGCAGTATTTT
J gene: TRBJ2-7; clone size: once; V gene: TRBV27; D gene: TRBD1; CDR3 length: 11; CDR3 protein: CASRQGVEQYF; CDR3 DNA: TGTGCCAGCAGGCAGGGGGTTGAGCAGTACTTC
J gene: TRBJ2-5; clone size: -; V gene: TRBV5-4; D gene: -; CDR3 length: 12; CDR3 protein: CASSSLQETQYF; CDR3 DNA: TGTGCCAGCAGCTCACTTCAAGAGACCCAGTACTTC
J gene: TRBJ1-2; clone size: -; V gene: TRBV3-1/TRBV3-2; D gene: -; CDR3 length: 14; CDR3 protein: CASSQVRGGYGYTF; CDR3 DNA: TGTGCCAGCAGCCAGGTGCGGGGTGGCTATGGCTACACCTTC
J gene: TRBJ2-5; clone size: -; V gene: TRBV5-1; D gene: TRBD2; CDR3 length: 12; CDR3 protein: CASIGEGETQYF; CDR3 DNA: TGCGCCAGCATCGGGGAGGGTGAGACCCAGTACTTC
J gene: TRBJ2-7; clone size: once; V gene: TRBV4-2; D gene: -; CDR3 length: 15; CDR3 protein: CASSQEERGSDEQYF; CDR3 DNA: TGTGCCAGCAGCCAAGAAGAACGAGGGAGCGACGAGCAGTACTTC
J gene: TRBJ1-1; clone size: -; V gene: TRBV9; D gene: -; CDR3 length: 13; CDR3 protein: CASSAQGNTEAFF; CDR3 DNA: TGTGCCAGCAGCGCACAGGGGAACACTGAAGCTTTCTTT